This record looks at one T cell receptor beta chain sequence and its context. This clonotype was counted between two and nine times. It has no known antigen specificity. No base quality values were provided; no much bigger clone lies one nucleotide off. The entry originates in a study of T cells after yellow fever vaccination (dated by TCRdb to about 2019). In terms of the full investigation: The SMART-Seq v4 Ultra Low Input RNA kit was used to prepare libraries from fractions with low cell numbers. To follow T-cell clones before and after primary and booster YFV17D yellow fever vaccination, bulk TCR alpha and beta repertoires were sequenced over time. Two healthy male donors, one aged 18 to 30 and one aged 30 to 40 years, made up the cohort. Blood was drawn at multiple timepoints before and after primary and secondary immunization, with bulk PBMC replicates and cell subsets isolated.

The treatment or condition tag for this specimen amounts to: live attenuated yellow fever vaccine strain. At each blood-draw timepoint, two biological replicates of bulk PBMCs were collected. A standard Ficoll-Paque protocol was used to isolate PBMCs from peripheral blood. TriZol was used to extract RNA from bulk PBMCs, from CD4 and CD8 fractions, and from dextramer-positive and dextramer-negative fractions. TCR cDNA was made using 5'RACE template switching, a step that added a universal primer site and unique molecular identifiers. cDNA synthesis was primed from both the TCR alpha and TCR beta constant segments. Library amplification involved two PCR steps, and the second step added sample barcodes and sequencing adapters. Sequencing of libraries was done on Illumina HiSeq 2500 (2x100 bp) or NovaSeq (2x150 bp). The source study handled its data this way. MIGEC handled demultiplexing of reads and collapsing into UMI consensus sequences, while MiXCR performed V(D)J alignment. Vaccine-responding clonotypes were identified with edgeR using replicate PBMC samples, with FDR below 0.01 and a log2 fold change above 5 up to day 15 being required. Each bulk clonotype received a CD4 or CD8 identity based on whether the sequenced CD4 or CD8 repertoire contained that clonotype at higher abundance. Through fastp at Q25 and MiXCR, TCRdb rebuilt clones from the public reads, retaining in-frame beta chains. Each CDR3 protein appears once, grouped with its most common genes and DNA. None of the V and J calls come from the authors' own analysis; TCRdb made them. For this sample there are around 590,000 distinct CDR3 sequences; approximately 13% appear just once. The ten biggest clones cover 14% to 15% of the sample.

General study outcomes and caveats: Compared with the primary T-cell response, the secondary T-cell response was faster but weaker, reaching its peak on day 5 rather than on day 15. FACS-sorted repertoires could contain abundant contaminating clonotypes from the bulk population, so computational filtering was required. Because only two donors were included in the study, the extent to which the findings can be generalized is limited. A small fraction of clonotypes appeared in both the CD4 and CD8 compartments, likely as a result of convergent recombination. Most clones expanded after primary vaccination were re-detected after the booster (approximately 96% of CD4 and approximately 88% of CD8), suggesting broad memory maintenance.

From a lookup of the germline V gene (reference sequence), CDR1 and CDR2 are GTSNPN and SVGIG. V is clipped by 7 bases and J by 3 bases, and the sequence between their germline boundaries is 13 bases long. Inclusive of the bounding cysteine and phenylalanine, the CDR3 is 12 residues long. Only CDR3 DNA remains: 36 bases, in frame from the first base. Recombination connected TRBV30 to TRBJ2-7; the D gene is perhaps TRBD1 or TRBD2, as each covers 7 bases. This TCR derives from a man aged 25 to 45 who received the YFV17D yellow fever vaccine. The sample was PBMCs, taken on the day of the yellow fever booster vaccination. The CDR3 corresponds to CALGGDSYEQYF. In nucleotides, the sequence is TGTGCCTTAGGGGGGGACAGCTACGAGCAGTACTTC.